The 31 T cell receptor beta chains below all came from one sample that was sequenced in a study of blood T cell repertoires in COVID-19. Assay: immunoSEQ multiplex PCR; the TCRdb copy retains only in-frame clones and omits some. This table has almost 400,000 clones, around 92% appearing once. The sequenced sample was PBMCs or T cells enriched from blood (not recorded which). The receptor source for this set is a woman younger than 45 who had recovered from COVID-19.

The chain has TRBV7-2 and TRBJ2-3; D not certain. V lost 1 base, J lost 3 bases, and 14 bases lay in between. Germline CDR1 is SGHTA and CDR2 is FQGNSA. CDR3 size: 16 residues. The CDR3 bases are TGTGCCAGCAGCTTAGGTCTAGGAAGAGGAACAGATACGCAGTATTTT. It yields the protein CASSLGLGRGTDTQYF.

CDR3 nucleotides: TGTGCCAGTAACACTGGGGGGAACAGGAATTCACCCCTCCACTTT. It specifies CASNTGGNRNSPLHF. This rearrangement joins TRBV19 to TRBJ1-6; D might be TRBD1 (5 bases). The CDR3 has 15 residues. Trimming cost V 7 bases and J 7 bases, with 17 bases left between them. CDR1 LNHDA and CDR2 SQIVND come from the germline V gene (reference sequence).

The CDR3 sequence is CASRLTGREETQYF. The CDR3 DNA sequence: TGTGCCAGCAGACTCACAGGGCGAGAAGAGACCCAGTACTTC. This chain joins TRBV3-1 (or the pseudogene TRBV3-2) and TRBJ2-5, with a tentative D call TRBD1 (6 bases). Trimming took off 6 bases at V and 3 bases at J, with 14 bases between the two ends. This CDR3 has 14 residues. CDR1 is LGHDT and CDR2 is YNNKEL in the germline V gene (reference sequence).

V is TRBV19 and J is TRBJ2-7; 8 bases agree with TRBD1. Germline V CDR1 and CDR2: LNHDA, SQIVND (reference sequence). V dropped 6 bases and J dropped 6; count of bases not matched to a gene: 10. The CDR3 loop spans 14 amino acids. CDR3 DNA sequence: TGTGCCAGTAGCCCGCGGGCAGGGGGCGGCGAGCAGTACTTC. This sequence encodes CASSPRAGGGEQYF.

This chain connects TRBV24-1 to TRBJ1-5, with D tentatively TRBD1 (6 bases). The germline V and J ends were trimmed by 6 bases and 5 bases, with 13 bases remaining between them. The CDR3 totals 14 residues. Germline values: CDR1 KGHDR, CDR2 SFDVKD. The CDR3 region has the DNA TGTGCCACCAGTACGGACAGAAATTATCAGCCCCAGCATTTT. As protein: CATSTDRNYQPQHF.

V gene TRBV21-1 combines with J gene TRBJ1-5. TRBV21-1 is a pseudogene segment. The CDR3 extends over 19 amino acids. CDR3 sequence: CASSKGDQTEAPGGQPQHF. The CDR3 coding sequence is TGTGCCAGCAGCAAAGGTGACCAGACCGAGGCACCGGGTGGTCAGCCCCAGCATTTT.

This chain connects TRBV5-5 to TRBJ1-3; perhaps TRBD1 as D (5 bases). V lost 3 bases to trimming and J lost 2 bases, with 15 bases between them. Germline assignment: CDR1 SGHKS and CDR2 YYEKEE (reference sequence). The CDR3 consists of 16 residues. The CDR3 sequence is CASSWTRASTGNTIYF. DNA for the CDR3: TGTGCCAGCAGCTGGACCAGGGCCTCAACTGGAAACACCATATATTTT.

V is TRBV5-1 and J is TRBJ1-2; D is uncertain. V gave up 0 bases and J gave up 6 bases, with 12 bases separating them. The CDR3 length is 14 residues. CDR1 and CDR2 from the germline V gene are SGHRS and YFSETQ. CDR3 sequence reads: CASSLDSGFDGYTF. CDR3 in DNA: TGCGCCAGCAGCTTGGATTCGGGGTTTGATGGCTACACCTTC.

The V gene is TRBV4-1, the J gene TRBJ2-7; 11 bases agree with TRBD1. CDR3 size: 16 residues. Germline V CDR1 and CDR2: MGHRA, YSYEKL. After removal of 1 base from V and 2 bases from J, the junction contained 4 bases not matched to a gene. Written as DNA, the CDR3 is TGCGCCAGCAGCCAAGCTCCGGGACAGGGGGCCTACGAGCAGTACTTC. It specifies CASSQAPGQGAYEQYF.

This clone was recorded once. This chain connects TRBV7-2 to TRBJ2-1, with 9 bases matching TRBD2. The V gene's germline CDR1 is SGHTA and CDR2 FQGNSA. The V segment lost 5 bases and the J segment 6 bases; nucleotides outside the gene matches: 8. CDR3 size: 15 residues. The CDR3 spells CASSLGGTSLNEQFF. The CDR3 DNA is TGTGCCAGCAGCCTAGGAGGGACTAGCCTCAATGAGCAGTTCTTC. Full variable domain (outside the CDR3, taken from reference TRBV7-2 and TRBJ2-1): GAGVSQSPSNKVTEKGKDVELRCDPISGHTALYWYRQSLGQGLEFLIYFQGNSAPDKSGLPSDRFSAERTGGSVSTLTIQRTQQEDSAVYLCASSLGGTSLNEQFFGPGTRLTVL.

The chain links TRBV28 to TRBJ2-7; the match to TRBD1 covers 9 bases. The CDR3 length is 17 residues. Trimming took 5 bases from V and 4 from J; bases not matched to a gene: 15. CDR1 is MDHEN and CDR2 is SYDVKM in the germline V gene. Here the CDR3 reads CASSRGPGQGIGYEQYF. The CDR3 coding sequence is TGTGCCAGCAGTCGAGGGCCGGGACAGGGAATAGGTTACGAGCAGTACTTC.

The rearrangement links TRBV5-1 to TRBJ1-1, with TRBD1 matching over 11 bases. Germline-derived CDR1 and CDR2 are SGHRS and YFSETQ. The CDR3 has 14 amino acids. The V and J ends lost 8 bases and 4 bases, in that order; junction bases with no gene match: 7. CDR3 in amino acids: CASGTGGLSTEAFF. CDR3 nucleotides: TGCGCCAGTGGGACAGGGGGTTTGAGCACTGAAGCTTTCTTT. The entire variable domain, with the rest obtained from reference TRBV5-1 and TRBJ1-1, is as follows: KAGVTQTPRYLIKTRGQQVTLSCSPISGHRSVSWYQQTPGQGLQFLFEYFSETQRNKGNFPGRFSGRQFSNSRSEMNVSTLELGDSALYLCASGTGGLSTEAFFGQGTRLTVV.

This clone was detected a few times. The chain carries TRBV6-5 and TRBJ1-6; perhaps TRBD1 as D (6 bases). Per germline, CDR1 MNHEY and CDR2 SVGAGI. V was shortened by 2 bases and J by 5 bases, with 13 bases between the two germline ends. The CDR3 spans 16 residues. As DNA, the CDR3 is TGTGCCAGCAGTTACACCGGACAGAATAATAATTCACCCCTCCACTTT. Translated: CASSYTGQNNNSPLHF.

This chain links TRBV19 with TRBJ1-2; weak D call: TRBD1 (6 bases). Germline CDR1 is LNHDA and CDR2 is SQIVND (reference sequence). V lost 6 bases and J 5 bases, leaving 13 bases between the germline ends. The CDR3 runs 13 residues. CDR3 sequence (DNA): TGTGCCAGTAGCACAGGGTTCTCGTATGGCTACACCTTC. Translation: CASSTGFSYGYTF.

V gene TRBV9 combines with J gene TRBJ2-2; weak D call: TRBD1 (5 bases). The CDR3 has 15 amino acids. V was pared by 3 bases and J by 0 bases, with 9 bases between. Per the germline V gene, CDR1 is SGDLS and CDR2 is YYNGEE. The CDR3 reads CASSGGQPNTGELFF. The CDR3 DNA reads TGTGCCAGCAGCGGAGGACAACCGAACACCGGGGAGCTGTTTTTT.

The chain employs TRBV4-2 and TRBJ2-1; a possible D gene is TRBD2 (5 bases). The CDR3 sequence is 14 residues long. The germline V gene has CDR1 LGHNA and CDR2 YNFKEQ. The V end was cut by 3 bases, the J end by 10 bases, with 16 bases between. CDR3 residues: CASSQPSGSPEQFF. In nucleotides, the CDR3 is TGTGCCAGCAGCCAGCCCTCGGGGTCCCCCGAGCAGTTCTTC.

The chain couples TRBV14 to TRBJ2-2, with D possibly TRBD2 on 6 matching bases. This CDR3 contains 15 residues. Deletions cut 3 bases from V and 3 bases from J, with 11 bases between. Germline V gene data show CDR1 as SGHDN and CDR2 as FVKESK. CDR3 loop: CASSHRGGDTGELFF. Written as DNA, the CDR3 is TGTGCCAGCAGCCATCGGGGAGGTGACACCGGGGAGCTGTTTTTT.

This clone has just a few counts. At the DNA level, this CDR3 is encoded by other sequences in the same sample as well. The chain links TRBV4-3 to TRBJ1-2; D not certain. V lost 1 base, J lost 0 bases, and 9 bases lay in between. The V gene's germline CDR1 is LGHNA and CDR2 YSLEER. This CDR3 region has 15 residues. As DNA, the CDR3 is TGCGCCAGCAGCCAAGGAGTACCCCCTAACTATGGCTACACCTTC. Amino acids: CASSQGVPPNYGYTF.

This chain connects TRBV7-6 to TRBJ2-1; D might be TRBD2 (6 bases). CDR3 length: 16 amino acids. V was shortened by 3 bases and J by 2 bases, with 14 bases between the two germline ends. Germline assignment: CDR1 SGHVS and CDR2 FNYEAQ. This CDR3 is CASSLRRDPAYNEQFF. In DNA, the CDR3 is TGTGCCAGCAGCTTGAGGCGGGACCCTGCCTACAATGAGCAGTTCTTC.

The chain uses TRBV3-1 (or the pseudogene TRBV3-2) and TRBJ1-2, with a tentative D call TRBD1 (5 bases). The V end was cut by 2 bases, the J end by 5 bases, with 12 bases between. Germline CDR1 is LGHDT and CDR2 is YNNKEL (reference sequence). The CDR3 length is 14 residues. The CDR3, as DNA: TGTGCCAGCAGCCAACAAGGGGTTGAATATGGCTACACCTTC. It encodes CASSQQGVEYGYTF.

This clone showed up just once. At one end, the junction sequence differs from germline, possibly due to a read error. The J gene is TRBJ2-2, the V gene TRBV19; tentative D call: TRBD2 (5 bases). This CDR3 region has 16 residues. CDR1 and CDR2 from the germline V gene are LNHDA and SQIVND (reference sequence). CDR3 DNA sequence: TGTGCCAGTAGTATCGGTCGTAACTACCGGGCCGGGGAGTTGTTTTTT. It translates to CASSIGRNYRAGELFF.

This clone was found once. The J gene is TRBJ2-7, the V gene TRBV5-1; 7 nucleotides agree with TRBD2. This CDR3 spans 16 amino acids. V was clipped by 4 bases and J by 2 bases; unmatched bases: 12. CDR1 is SGHRS, CDR2 YFSETQ, per germline. The CDR3: CASSQDASGSTYEQYF. CDR3 nucleotide sequence: TGCGCCAGCAGCCAAGATGCTAGCGGCTCGACCTACGAGCAGTACTTC.

J is TRBJ1-5 and V is TRBV19; TRBD1 aligns across 7 bases. Per germline, CDR1 LNHDA and CDR2 SQIVND (reference sequence). Trimming at V came to 1 base and at J to 8 bases, leaving 8 bases not matched to a gene. This CDR3 region has 15 residues. This chain's CDR3 is CASSIGAGGEEPQHF. CDR3 nucleotide sequence: TGTGCCAGTAGTATAGGAGCAGGGGGTGAGGAGCCCCAGCATTTT.

This rearrangement joins TRBV27 to TRBJ2-7, with TRBD2 matching 7 bases. Germline V gives CDR1 MNHEY, CDR2 SMNVEV (reference sequence). The CDR3 is made up of 17 amino acids. V trimming: 6 bases; J trimming: 6 bases; junction bases outside the gene matches: 20. CDR3 coding DNA: TGTGCCAGCAGCCTCACCCCCTTTTCGGGAGGTATCTCCGAGCAGTACTTC. Protein sequence: CASSLTPFSGGISEQYF.

This chain connects TRBV6-5 to TRBJ1-2, with a tentative D call TRBD1 (5 bases). The germline gives CDR1 MNHEY, CDR2 SVGAGI. This CDR3 comprises 13 residues. Trimming stripped 7 bases from V and 0 bases from J, with 9 bases between. CDR3 bases: TGTGCCAGCAAGATACAGGCTAACTATGGCTACACCTTC. Translating it yields CASKIQANYGYTF.

The chain recombines TRBV7-2 with TRBJ2-7; 7 bases map to TRBD2. CDR3 length: 13 residues. Germline CDR1 and CDR2: SGHTA and FQGNSA. V lost 3 bases, J lost 3 bases, and 2 bases stayed unmatched. CDR3 bases: TGTGCCAGCAGCTTTTCGGGGGGCTACGAGCAGTACTTC. Protein product: CASSFSGGYEQYF.

The gene calls are TRBV6-6 and TRBJ1-1; no definite D call. Germline V CDR1 and CDR2: MNHNY, SVGAGI (reference sequence). CDR3 length: 12 residues. V lost 7 bases and J lost 7, with 13 bases in between. CDR3 sequence (DNA): TGTGCCAGCAATCGACGGAGTGTTGAAGCTTTCTTT. Protein sequence: CASNRRSVEAFF.

This clone was found a few times. The chain has TRBV14 and TRBJ2-7; TRBD2 aligns across 7 bases. The CDR3 covers 15 residues. J lost 2 bases, V lost 0 bases, and 4 bases had no gene match. CDR1 and CDR2 (germline): SGHDN, FVKESK. In nucleotides, the CDR3 is TGTGCCAGCAGCCAAGATTGGGGGGGAACCTACGAGCAGTACTTC. Protein sequence: CASSQDWGGTYEQYF.

The chain couples TRBV6-5 to TRBJ1-2; the match to TRBD1 covers 7 bases. V shed 7 bases and J 7 bases; nucleotides not matched to a gene: 6. Germline V gene data show CDR1 as MNHEY and CDR2 as SVGAGI. The CDR3 is made up of 12 amino acids. CDR3 in DNA: TGTGCCAGCACCCAGGCAGGGGGTGGCTACACCTTC. Its protein is CASTQAGGGYTF.

The chain links TRBV3-1 (or the pseudogene TRBV3-2) to TRBJ1-4; 8 bases align to TRBD1. This CDR3 is 18 amino acids long. Germline assignment: CDR1 LGHDT and CDR2 YNNKEL (reference sequence). Trimming took 1 base from V and 6 from J; bases not matched to a gene: 13. CDR3 DNA sequence: TGTGCCAGCAGCCAAGCCCTCGGACAGGGTCGAGGTTATGAAAAACTGTTTTTT. Its protein is CASSQALGQGRGYEKLFF.

A single count supports this clone. The V and J genes are TRBV18 and TRBJ1-1; a possible D gene is TRBD1 (6 bases). The germline gives CDR1 KGHSH, CDR2 LQKENI. V lost 2 bases and J lost 0, with 10 bases in between. The CDR3 runs to 15 residues. The CDR3 nucleotides read TGTGCCAGCTCACCATCCGGGACACTGAACACTGAAGCTTTCTTT. Encoded protein: CASSPSGTLNTEAFF.